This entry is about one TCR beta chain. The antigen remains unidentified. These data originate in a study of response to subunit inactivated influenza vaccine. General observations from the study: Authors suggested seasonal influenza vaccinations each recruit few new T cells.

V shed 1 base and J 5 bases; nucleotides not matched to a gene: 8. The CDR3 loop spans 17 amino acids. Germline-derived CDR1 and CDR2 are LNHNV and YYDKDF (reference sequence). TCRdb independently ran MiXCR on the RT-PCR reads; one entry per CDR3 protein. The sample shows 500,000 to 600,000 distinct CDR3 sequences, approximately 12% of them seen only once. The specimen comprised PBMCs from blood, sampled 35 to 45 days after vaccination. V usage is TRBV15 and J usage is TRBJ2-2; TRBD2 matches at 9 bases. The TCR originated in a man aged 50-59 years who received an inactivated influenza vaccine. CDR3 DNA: TGTGCCACCAGCAGAGGCGGGGGGGCCTTGAGGACCGGGGAGCTGTTTTTT. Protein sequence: CATSRGGGALRTGELFF.